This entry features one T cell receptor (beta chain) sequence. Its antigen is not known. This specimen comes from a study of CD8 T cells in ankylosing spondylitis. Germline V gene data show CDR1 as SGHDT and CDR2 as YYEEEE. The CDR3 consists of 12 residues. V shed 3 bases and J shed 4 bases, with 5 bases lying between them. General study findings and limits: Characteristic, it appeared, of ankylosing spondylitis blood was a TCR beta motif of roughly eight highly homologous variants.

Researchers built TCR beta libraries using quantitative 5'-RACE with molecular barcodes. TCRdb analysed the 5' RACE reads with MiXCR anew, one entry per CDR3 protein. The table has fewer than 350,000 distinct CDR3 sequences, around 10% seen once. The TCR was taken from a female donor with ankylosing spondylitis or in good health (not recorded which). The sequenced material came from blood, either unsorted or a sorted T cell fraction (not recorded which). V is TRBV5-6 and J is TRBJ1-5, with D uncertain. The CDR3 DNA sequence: TGTGCCAGCAGCTCCGTAAATCAGCCCCAGCATTTT. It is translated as CASSSVNQPQHF.